A selection of T cell receptor beta chains follows, all from one sample in a study of T cell responses to AZD1222 COVID-19 vaccine. Sequencing was performed with immunoSEQ multiplex PCR; in TCRdb, only in-frame clones are kept and a portion is missing. The sample lists 100,000 to 150,000 clones; more than 70% were seen once. The source was peripheral blood, collected on day 0 of AZD1222 vaccination. The receptors were gathered from an adult in good health. The CDR3 runs from the conserved cysteine through the conserved F or W. Fields, in order: J gene, clone size, D gene, V gene, CDR3 protein, CDR3 DNA. D genes are given only for firm matches. For some rows the clone size is stated as once, few or many, or as a class when expanded; others skip it.

J: TRBJ2-7
size: NA
D: TRBD1
V: TRBV28
CDR3: CASSLRGLEQYF
DNA: TGTGCCAGCAGTTTGAGGGGGCTGGAGCAGTACTTC

J: TRBJ1-2
size: NA
D: TRBD1
V: TRBV7-3
CDR3: CASSTRQGAYPTF
DNA: TGTGCCAGCAGCACACGACAGGGGGCTTACCCCACCTTC

J: TRBJ1-1
size: NA
D: NA
V: TRBV5-1
CDR3: CASFPDNTNTEAFF
DNA: TGCGCCAGCTTCCCCGATAACACGAACACTGAAGCTTTCTTT

J: TRBJ2-1
size: NA
D: NA
V: TRBV6-1
CDR3: CASSEVLSSYNEQFF
DNA: TGTGCCAGCAGTGAAGTCTTGAGCTCCTACAATGAGCAGTTCTTC

J: TRBJ2-7
size: NA
D: NA
V: TRBV5-1
CDR3: CASSLGQYGEEQYF
DNA: TGCGCCAGCAGCTTGGGGCAGTACGGGGAGGAGCAGTACTTC

J: TRBJ2-3
size: NA
D: NA
V: TRBV9
CDR3: CASSVEQRTDTQYF
DNA: TGTGCCAGCAGCGTAGAACAGAGGACAGATACGCAGTATTTT

J: TRBJ2-3
size: NA
D: NA
V: TRBV28
CDR3: CASSPPSSGPSTDTQYF
DNA: TGTGCCAGCAGCCCCCCTTCCTCGGGGCCTAGCACAGATACGCAGTATTTT

J: TRBJ2-1
size: NA
D: TRBD2
V: TRBV7-2
CDR3: CASSYGGGGYNEQFF
DNA: TGTGCCAGCAGCTACGGCGGGGGGGGTTACAATGAGCAGTTCTTC

J: TRBJ2-3
size: NA
D: TRBD2
V: TRBV27
CDR3: CASSPGGVRKQYF
DNA: TGTGCCAGCAGTCCGGGAGGGGTCCGTAAGCAGTATTTT

J: TRBJ1-2
size: NA
D: TRBD1
V: TRBV7-9
CDR3: CASSSGTGDYGYTF
DNA: TGTGCCAGCAGCTCCGGGACAGGGGACTATGGCTACACCTTC

J: TRBJ2-1
size: NA
D: TRBD2
V: TRBV7-3
CDR3: CASSLTSGGEQFF
DNA: TGTGCCAGCAGCCTCACTAGCGGGGGTGAGCAGTTCTTC

J: TRBJ1-3
size: NA
D: NA
V: TRBV3-1/TRBV3-2
CDR3: CASSNAIVSGNTIYF
DNA: TGTGCCAGCAGCAACGCAATTGTCTCTGGAAACACCATATATTTT

J: TRBJ1-2
size: once
D: TRBD1
V: TRBV30
CDR3: CAWSRTGQGSYTF
DNA: TGTGCCTGGAGCCGGACAGGGCAGGGTAGCTACACCTTC

J: TRBJ2-3
size: NA
D: NA
V: TRBV5-4
CDR3: CASSPDRRTDTQYF
DNA: TGTGCCAGCAGCCCGGACAGACGCACAGATACGCAGTATTTT

J: TRBJ1-2
size: NA
D: NA
V: TRBV21-1
CDR3: CASSNRGQGKGYTF
DNA: TGTGCCAGCAGCAATCGGGGGCAGGGGAAAGGCTACACCTTC

J: TRBJ1-3
size: NA
D: NA
V: TRBV7-2
CDR3: CASSQTASGNTIYF
DNA: TGTGCCAGCAGCCAGACAGCCTCTGGAAACACCATATATTTT

J: TRBJ2-2
size: NA
D: NA
V: TRBV7-3
CDR3: CASSLNQGGTGELFF
DNA: TGTGCCAGCAGCTTAAACCAGGGCGGGACCGGGGAGCTGTTTTTT

J: TRBJ2-2
size: NA
D: TRBD2
V: TRBV27
CDR3: CASSFRGLRYTGELFF
DNA: TGTGCCAGCAGTTTTAGGGGACTACGTTACACCGGGGAGCTGTTTTTT

J: TRBJ2-1
size: NA
D: NA
V: TRBV7-3
CDR3: CASSSGHNEQFF
DNA: TGTGCCAGCAGCTCGGGACACAATGAGCAGTTCTTC

J: TRBJ1-2
size: NA
D: TRBD1
V: TRBV6-5
CDR3: CASSPPGQVYGYTF
DNA: TGTGCCAGCAGTCCCCCGGGACAGGTCTATGGCTACACCTTC

J: TRBJ1-6
size: NA
D: NA
V: TRBV9
CDR3: CASSVEAVGSPLHF
DNA: TGTGCCAGCAGCGTAGAGGCTGTCGGTTCACCCCTCCACTTT

J: TRBJ1-1
size: NA
D: TRBD1
V: TRBV5-1
CDR3: CASRVGRGVSRFAEAFF
DNA: TGCGCCAGCAGGGTGGGCAGGGGGGTTAGTAGATTCGCTGAAGCTTTCTTT

J: TRBJ1-4
size: NA
D: NA
V: TRBV5-1
CDR3: CASSLDATNEKLFF
DNA: TGCGCCAGCAGCTTAGACGCAACTAATGAAAAACTGTTTTTT

J: TRBJ2-3
size: NA
D: TRBD2
V: TRBV9
CDR3: CASSVGTSGGPSTDTQYF
DNA: TGTGCCAGCAGCGTAGGGACTAGCGGGGGACCGAGCACAGATACGCAGTATTTT

J: TRBJ1-1
size: NA
D: TRBD1
V: TRBV5-1
CDR3: CASSLEDRAPEAFF
DNA: TGCGCCAGCAGCTTGGAAGACAGGGCCCCTGAAGCTTTCTTT

J: TRBJ1-2
size: NA
D: NA
V: TRBV29-1
CDR3: CSVEKGGGYTF
DNA: TGCAGCGTTGAAAAGGGGGGCGGCTACACCTTC

J: TRBJ1-6
size: NA
D: NA
V: TRBV6-5
CDR3: CASSRTGLDSPLHF
DNA: TGTGCCAGCAGTCGAACGGGCTTGGATTCACCCCTCCACTTT